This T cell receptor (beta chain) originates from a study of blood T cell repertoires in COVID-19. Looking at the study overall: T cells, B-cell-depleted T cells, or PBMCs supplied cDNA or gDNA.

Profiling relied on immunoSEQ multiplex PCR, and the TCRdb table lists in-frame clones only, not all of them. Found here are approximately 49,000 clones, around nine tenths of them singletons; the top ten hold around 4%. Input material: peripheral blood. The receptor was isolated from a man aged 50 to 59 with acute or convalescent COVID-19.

This CDR3 reads CASSIFRGALTF. CDR3 DNA: TGTGCCAGCAGTATCTTCCGGGGGGCCCTCACCTTC. The chain joins TRBV28 to TRBJ1-2, with D perhaps TRBD1 (6 bases). Germline assignment: CDR1 MDHEN and CDR2 SYDVKM. This CDR3 is 12 amino acids long. V lost 5 bases and J lost 13, with 17 bases in between.